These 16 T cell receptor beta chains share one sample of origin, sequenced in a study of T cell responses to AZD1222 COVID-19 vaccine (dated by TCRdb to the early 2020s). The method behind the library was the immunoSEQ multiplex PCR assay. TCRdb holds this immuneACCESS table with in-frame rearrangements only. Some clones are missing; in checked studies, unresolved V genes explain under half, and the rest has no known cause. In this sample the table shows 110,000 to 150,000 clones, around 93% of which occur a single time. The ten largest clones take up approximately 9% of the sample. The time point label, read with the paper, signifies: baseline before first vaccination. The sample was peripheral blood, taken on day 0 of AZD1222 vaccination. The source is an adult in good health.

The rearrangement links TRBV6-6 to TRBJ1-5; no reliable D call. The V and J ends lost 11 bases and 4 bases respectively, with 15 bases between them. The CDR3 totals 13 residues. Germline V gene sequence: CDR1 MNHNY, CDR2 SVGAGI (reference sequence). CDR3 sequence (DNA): TGTGCCGGGAACCTGGACGGAAATCAGCCCCAGCATTTT. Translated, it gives CAGNLDGNQPQHF.

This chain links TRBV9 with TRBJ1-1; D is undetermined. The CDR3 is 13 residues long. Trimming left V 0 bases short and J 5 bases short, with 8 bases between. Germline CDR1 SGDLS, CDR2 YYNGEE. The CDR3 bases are TGTGCCAGCAGCGTAGCCAAGGAGACTGAAGCTTTCTTT. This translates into CASSVAKETEAFF.

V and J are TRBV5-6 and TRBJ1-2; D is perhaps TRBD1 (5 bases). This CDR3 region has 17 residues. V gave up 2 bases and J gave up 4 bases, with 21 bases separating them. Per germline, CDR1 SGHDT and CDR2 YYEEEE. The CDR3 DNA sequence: TGTGCCAGCAGCTTCATCGGGACCTCGAGCTTTGGCTATGGCTACACCTTC. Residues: CASSFIGTSSFGYGYTF.

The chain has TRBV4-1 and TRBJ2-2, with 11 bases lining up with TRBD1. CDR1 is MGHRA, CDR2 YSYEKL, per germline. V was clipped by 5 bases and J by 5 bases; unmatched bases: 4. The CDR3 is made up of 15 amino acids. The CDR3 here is CASSKGQGGTGELFF. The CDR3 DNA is TGCGCCAGCAGCAAGGGACAGGGGGGGACCGGGGAGCTGTTTTTT.

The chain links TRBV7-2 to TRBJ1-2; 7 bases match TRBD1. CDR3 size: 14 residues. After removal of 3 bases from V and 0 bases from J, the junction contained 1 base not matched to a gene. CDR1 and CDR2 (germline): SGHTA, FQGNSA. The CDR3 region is CASSFGTANYGYTF. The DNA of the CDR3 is TGTGCCAGCAGCTTTGGGACAGCTAACTATGGCTACACCTTC.

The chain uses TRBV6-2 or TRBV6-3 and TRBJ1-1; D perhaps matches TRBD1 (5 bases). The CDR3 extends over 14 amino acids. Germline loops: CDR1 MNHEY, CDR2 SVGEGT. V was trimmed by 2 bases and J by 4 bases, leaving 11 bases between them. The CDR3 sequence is CASSYRTWGTEAFF. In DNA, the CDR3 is TGTGCCAGCAGTTACCGGACATGGGGCACTGAAGCTTTCTTT.

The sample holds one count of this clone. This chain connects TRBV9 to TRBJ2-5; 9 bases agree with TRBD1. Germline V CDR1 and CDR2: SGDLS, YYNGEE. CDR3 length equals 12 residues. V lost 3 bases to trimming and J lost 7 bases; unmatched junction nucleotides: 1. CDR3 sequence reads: CASSDRGPTQYF. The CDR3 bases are TGTGCCAGCAGCGACAGGGGGCCGACCCAGTACTTC.

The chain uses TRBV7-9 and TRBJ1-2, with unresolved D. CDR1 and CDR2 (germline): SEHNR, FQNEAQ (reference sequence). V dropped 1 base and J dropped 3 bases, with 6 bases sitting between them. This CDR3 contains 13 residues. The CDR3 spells CASSLEPDYGYTF. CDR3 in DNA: TGTGCCAGCAGCTTAGAGCCGGACTATGGCTACACCTTC. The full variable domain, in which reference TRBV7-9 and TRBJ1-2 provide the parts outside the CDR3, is DTGVSQNPRHKITKRGQNVTFRCDPISEHNRLYWYRQTLGQGPEFLTYFQNEAQLEKSRLLSDRFSAERPKGSFSTLEIQRTEQGDSAMYLCASSLEPDYGYTFGSGTRLTVV.

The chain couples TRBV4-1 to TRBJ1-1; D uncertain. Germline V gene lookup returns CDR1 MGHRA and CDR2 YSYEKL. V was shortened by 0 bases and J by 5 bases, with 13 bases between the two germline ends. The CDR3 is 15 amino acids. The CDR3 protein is CASSQDPGVGTEAFF. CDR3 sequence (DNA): TGCGCCAGCAGCCAAGATCCCGGGGTGGGGACTGAAGCTTTCTTT.

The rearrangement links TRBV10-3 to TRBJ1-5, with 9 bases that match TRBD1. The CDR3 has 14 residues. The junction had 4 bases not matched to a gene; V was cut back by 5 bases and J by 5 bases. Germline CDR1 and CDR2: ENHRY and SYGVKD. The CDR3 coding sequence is TGTGCCATCAGTAACAGGGGGCGCGATCAGCCCCAGCATTTT. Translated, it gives CAISNRGRDQPQHF.

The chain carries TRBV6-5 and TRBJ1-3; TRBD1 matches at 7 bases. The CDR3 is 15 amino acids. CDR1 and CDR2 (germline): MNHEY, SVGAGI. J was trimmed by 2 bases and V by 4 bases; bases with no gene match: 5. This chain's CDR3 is CASSSLTGAGNTIYF. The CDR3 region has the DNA TGTGCCAGCAGTTCACTAACAGGGGCTGGAAACACCATATATTTT.

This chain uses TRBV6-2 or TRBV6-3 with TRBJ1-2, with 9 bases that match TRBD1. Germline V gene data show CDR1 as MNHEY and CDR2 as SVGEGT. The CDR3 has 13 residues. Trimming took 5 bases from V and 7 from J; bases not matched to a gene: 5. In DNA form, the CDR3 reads TGTGCCAGCAGTGACGGACAGGGGCTTGGCTACACCTTC. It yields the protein CASSDGQGLGYTF.

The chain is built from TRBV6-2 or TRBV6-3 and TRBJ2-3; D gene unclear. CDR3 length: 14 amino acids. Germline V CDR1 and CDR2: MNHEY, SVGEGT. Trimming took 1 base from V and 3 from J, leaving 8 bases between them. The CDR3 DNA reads TGTGCCAGCAGTTACTTTAGGTTTACAGATACGCAGTATTTT. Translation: CASSYFRFTDTQYF.

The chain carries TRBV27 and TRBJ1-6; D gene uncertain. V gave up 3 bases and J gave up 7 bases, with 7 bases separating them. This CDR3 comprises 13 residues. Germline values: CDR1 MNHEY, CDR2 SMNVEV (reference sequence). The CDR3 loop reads CASSFGTNSPLHF. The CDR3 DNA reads TGTGCCAGCAGTTTCGGTACCAATTCACCCCTCCACTTT.

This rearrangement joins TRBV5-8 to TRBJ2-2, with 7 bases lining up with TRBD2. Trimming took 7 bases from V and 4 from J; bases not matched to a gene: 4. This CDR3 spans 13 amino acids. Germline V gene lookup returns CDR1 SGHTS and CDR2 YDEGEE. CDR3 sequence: CASQWGGTGELFF. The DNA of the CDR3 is TGTGCCAGCCAATGGGGGGGCACCGGGGAGCTGTTTTTT.

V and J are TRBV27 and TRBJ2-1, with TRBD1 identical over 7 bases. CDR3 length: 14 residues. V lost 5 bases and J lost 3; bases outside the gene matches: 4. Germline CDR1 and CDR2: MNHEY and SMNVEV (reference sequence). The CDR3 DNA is TGTGCCAGCAGTGACGACAGGGACTACAATGAGCAGTTCTTC. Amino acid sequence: CASSDDRDYNEQFF.